The 7 T cell receptor beta chains given below trace back to one sample, sequenced in a study of sequential checkpoint blockade in melanoma. Generated by immunoSEQ multiplex PCR, the TCRdb table keeps only in-frame clones and is missing some. The sample lists fewer than 15,000 clones, roughly 78% occurring once. The treatment is: randomized to nivolumab then ipilimumab (arm A) or the reverse (arm B). This specimen consisted of CD8+ T cells sorted from blood (inferred from file names), obtained from a patient given nivolumab and ipilimumab in sequence. These receptors were obtained from a human donor with melanoma.

This sequence joins TRBV6-5 and TRBJ2-1, with D perhaps TRBD1 (5 bases). Trimming removed 4 bases from V and 4 bases from J, with 8 bases in between. The CDR3 totals 13 residues. Germline lookup yields CDR1 MNHEY and CDR2 SVGAGI. CDR3 in amino acids: CASSWTPYNEQFF. The CDR3 coding sequence is TGTGCCAGCAGTTGGACACCTTACAATGAGCAGTTCTTC.

J is TRBJ2-5 and V is TRBV9; TRBD2 is a possible D gene (5 bases). This CDR3 comprises 16 residues. V was trimmed by 4 bases and J by 1 base, leaving 17 bases between them. Germline V lookup: CDR1 SGDLS, CDR2 YYNGEE. The CDR3 reads CASSPLWEPSQETQYF. For the CDR3, the DNA is TGTGCCAGCAGCCCCCTCTGGGAGCCCTCCCAAGAGACCCAGTACTTC.

This chain joins TRBV6-5 and TRBJ2-7; D might be TRBD2 (5 bases). The V gene's germline CDR1 is MNHEY and CDR2 SVGAGI. This CDR3 spans 14 amino acids. V dropped 0 bases and J dropped 7 bases, with 13 bases sitting between them. CDR3 bases: TGTGCCAGCAGTTACTCGGCGGGTGGCTTAGAGCAGTACTTC. As protein: CASSYSAGGLEQYF.

The gene calls are TRBV9 and TRBJ2-1, with no clear D. Trimming took 0 bases from V and 2 from J, leaving 9 bases between them. Germline assignment: CDR1 SGDLS and CDR2 YYNGEE. CDR3 length: 15 residues. The CDR3 loop is CASSVGDTAYNEQFF. The CDR3 bases are TGTGCCAGCAGCGTAGGTGACACAGCCTACAATGAGCAGTTCTTC.

The genes are TRBV27 and TRBJ2-1; 9 bases fit TRBD1. Germline assignment: CDR1 MNHEY and CDR2 SMNVEV (reference sequence). The CDR3 spans 13 residues. V lost 4 bases, J lost 9 bases, and 4 bases stayed unmatched. CDR3 sequence: CASSWGQGGEQFF. CDR3 DNA sequence: TGTGCCAGCAGTTGGGGACAGGGAGGTGAGCAGTTCTTC.

CDR3 DNA sequence: TGTGCCAGCAGCCCACCCCAGGGAAGTACCGGGGAGCTGTTTTTT. It translates to CASSPPQGSTGELFF. This chain uses TRBV9 with TRBJ2-2; D perhaps matches TRBD1 (5 bases). CDR3 length: 15 residues. The V gene's germline CDR1 is SGDLS and CDR2 YYNGEE. V was pared by 4 bases and J by 5 bases, with 15 bases between.

This chain joins TRBV6-7 and TRBJ2-2, with D tentatively TRBD2 (6 bases). TRBV6-7 is filed as an ORF, its function uncertain. Trimming cost V 2 bases and J 6 bases, with 16 bases left between them. CDR3 length: 16 amino acids. The CDR3 here is CASSYGDSQPAGELFF. The CDR3, as DNA: TGTGCCAGCAGTTACGGGGACTCACAGCCCGCCGGGGAGCTGTTTTTT.